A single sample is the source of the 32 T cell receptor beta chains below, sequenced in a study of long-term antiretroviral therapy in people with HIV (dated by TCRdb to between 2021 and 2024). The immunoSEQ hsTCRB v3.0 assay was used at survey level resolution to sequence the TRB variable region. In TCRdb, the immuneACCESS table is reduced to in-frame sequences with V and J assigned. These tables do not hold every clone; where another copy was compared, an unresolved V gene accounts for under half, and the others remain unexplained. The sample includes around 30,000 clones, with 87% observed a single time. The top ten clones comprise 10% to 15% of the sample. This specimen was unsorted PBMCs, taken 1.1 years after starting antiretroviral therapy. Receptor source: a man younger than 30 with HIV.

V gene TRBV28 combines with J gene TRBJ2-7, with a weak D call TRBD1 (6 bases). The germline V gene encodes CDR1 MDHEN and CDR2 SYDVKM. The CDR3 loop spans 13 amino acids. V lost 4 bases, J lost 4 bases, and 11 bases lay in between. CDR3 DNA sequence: TGTGCCAGCAGTTCGGACAGATGGTACGAGCAGTACTTC. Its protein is CASSSDRWYEQYF.

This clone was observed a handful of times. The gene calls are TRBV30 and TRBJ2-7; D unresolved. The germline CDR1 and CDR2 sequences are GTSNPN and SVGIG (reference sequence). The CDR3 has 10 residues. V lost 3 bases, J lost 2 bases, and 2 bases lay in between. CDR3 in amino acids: CAWSAYEQYF. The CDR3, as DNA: TGTGCCTGGAGCGCCTACGAGCAGTACTTC.

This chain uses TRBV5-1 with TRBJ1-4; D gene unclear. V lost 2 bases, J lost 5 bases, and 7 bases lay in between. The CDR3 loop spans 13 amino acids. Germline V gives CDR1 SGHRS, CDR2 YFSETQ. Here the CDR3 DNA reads TGCGCCAGCAGCTTTGGAGGGAATGAAAAACTGTTTTTT. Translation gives CASSFGGNEKLFF.

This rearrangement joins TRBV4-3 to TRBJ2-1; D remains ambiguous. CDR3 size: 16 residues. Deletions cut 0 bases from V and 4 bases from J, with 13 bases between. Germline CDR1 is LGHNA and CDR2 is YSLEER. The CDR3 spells CASSQDPRSRYNEQFF. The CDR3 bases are TGCGCCAGCAGCCAAGACCCCAGGTCGCGTTACAATGAGCAGTTCTTC.

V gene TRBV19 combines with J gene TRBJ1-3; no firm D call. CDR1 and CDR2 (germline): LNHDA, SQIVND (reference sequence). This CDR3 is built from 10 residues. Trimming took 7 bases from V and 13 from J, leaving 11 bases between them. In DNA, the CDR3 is TGTGCCAGTAAATCGGCGAGGATATATTTT. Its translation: CASKSARIYF.

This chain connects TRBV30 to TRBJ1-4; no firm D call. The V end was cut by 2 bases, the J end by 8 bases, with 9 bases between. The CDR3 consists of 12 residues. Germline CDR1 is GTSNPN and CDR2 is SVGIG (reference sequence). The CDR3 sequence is CAWSTRIEKLFF. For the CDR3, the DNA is TGTGCCTGGAGTACGAGAATCGAAAAACTGTTTTTT.

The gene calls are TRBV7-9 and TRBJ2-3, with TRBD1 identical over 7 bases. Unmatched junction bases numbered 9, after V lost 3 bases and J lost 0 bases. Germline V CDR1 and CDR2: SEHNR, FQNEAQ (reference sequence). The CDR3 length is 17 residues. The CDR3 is CASSLGAGGSSTDTQYF. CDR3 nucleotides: TGTGCCAGCAGCTTGGGCGCAGGGGGTTCCAGCACAGATACGCAGTATTTT.

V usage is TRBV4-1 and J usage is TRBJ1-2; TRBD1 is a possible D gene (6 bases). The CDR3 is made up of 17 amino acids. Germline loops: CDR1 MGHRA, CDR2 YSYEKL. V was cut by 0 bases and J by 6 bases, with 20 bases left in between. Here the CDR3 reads CASSQDGWGTRGHGYTF. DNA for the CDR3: TGCGCCAGCAGCCAAGATGGTTGGGGGACACGAGGTCATGGCTACACCTTC.

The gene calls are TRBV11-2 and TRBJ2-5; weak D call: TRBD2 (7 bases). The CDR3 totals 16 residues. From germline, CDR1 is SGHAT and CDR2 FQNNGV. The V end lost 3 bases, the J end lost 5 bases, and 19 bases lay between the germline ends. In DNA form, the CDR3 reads TGTGCCAGCAGCTTCACCGGGGAGGGGGGGAGGGAGACCCAGTACTTC. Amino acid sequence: CASSFTGEGGRETQYF.

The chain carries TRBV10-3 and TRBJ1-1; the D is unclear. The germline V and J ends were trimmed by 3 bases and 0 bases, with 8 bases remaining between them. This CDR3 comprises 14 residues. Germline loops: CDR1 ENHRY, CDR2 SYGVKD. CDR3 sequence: CAISEIRVNTEAFF. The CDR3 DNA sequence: TGTGCCATCAGTGAAATAAGGGTGAACACTGAAGCTTTCTTT.

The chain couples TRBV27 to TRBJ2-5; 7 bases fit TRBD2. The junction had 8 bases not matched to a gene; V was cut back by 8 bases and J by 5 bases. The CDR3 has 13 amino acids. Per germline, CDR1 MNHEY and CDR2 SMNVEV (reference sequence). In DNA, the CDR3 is TGTGCCAGCCGGGAGGAGCCCCGGGAGACCCAGTACTTC. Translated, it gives CASREEPRETQYF.

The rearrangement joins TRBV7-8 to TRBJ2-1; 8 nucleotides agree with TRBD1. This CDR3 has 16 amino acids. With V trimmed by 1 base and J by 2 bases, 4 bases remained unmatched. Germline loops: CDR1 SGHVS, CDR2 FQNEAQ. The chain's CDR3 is CASSLVPGQAYNEQFF. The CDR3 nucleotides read TGTGCCAGCAGCTTAGTCCCGGGACAGGCCTACAATGAGCAGTTCTTC. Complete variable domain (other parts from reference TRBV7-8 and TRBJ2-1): GAGVSQSPRYKVAKRGQDVALRCDPISGHVSLFWYQQALGQGPEFLTYFQNEAQLDKSGLPSDRFFAERPEGSVSTLKIQRTQQEDSAVYLCASSLVPGQAYNEQFFGPGTRLTVL.

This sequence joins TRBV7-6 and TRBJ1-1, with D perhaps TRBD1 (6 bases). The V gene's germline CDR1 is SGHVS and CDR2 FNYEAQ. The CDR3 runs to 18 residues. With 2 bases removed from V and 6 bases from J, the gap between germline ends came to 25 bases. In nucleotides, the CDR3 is TGTGCCAGCAGCTTAATCGGTCGACAGGACGGAAGACAACCTGAAGCTTTCTTT. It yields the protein CASSLIGRQDGRQPEAFF.

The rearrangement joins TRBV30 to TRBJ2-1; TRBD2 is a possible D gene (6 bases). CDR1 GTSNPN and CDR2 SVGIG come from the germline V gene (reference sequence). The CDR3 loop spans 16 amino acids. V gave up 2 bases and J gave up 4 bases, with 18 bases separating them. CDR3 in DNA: TGTGCCTGGAGTATCCCCTGGAGTAGCGGATACAATGAGCAGTTCTTC. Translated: CAWSIPWSSGYNEQFF.

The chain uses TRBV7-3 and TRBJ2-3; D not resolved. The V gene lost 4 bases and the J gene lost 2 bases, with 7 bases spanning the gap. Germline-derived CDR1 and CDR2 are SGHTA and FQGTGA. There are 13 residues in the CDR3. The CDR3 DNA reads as TGTGCCAGCAGCTCCGACCCCACAGATACGCAGTATTTT. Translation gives CASSSDPTDTQYF.

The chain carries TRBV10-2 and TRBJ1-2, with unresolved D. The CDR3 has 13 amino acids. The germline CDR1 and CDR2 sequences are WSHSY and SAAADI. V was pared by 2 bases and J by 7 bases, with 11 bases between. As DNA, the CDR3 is TGCGCCAGCAGTGAGGTGATAAGGTTTGGCTACACCTTC. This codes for CASSEVIRFGYTF.

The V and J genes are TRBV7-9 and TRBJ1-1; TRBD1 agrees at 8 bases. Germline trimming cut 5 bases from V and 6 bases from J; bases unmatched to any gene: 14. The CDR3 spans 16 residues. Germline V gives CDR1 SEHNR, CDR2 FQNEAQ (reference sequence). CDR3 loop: CASSPYRVSDRAEAFF. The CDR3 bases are TGTGCCAGCAGCCCTTATAGGGTATCGGACAGGGCTGAAGCTTTCTTT.

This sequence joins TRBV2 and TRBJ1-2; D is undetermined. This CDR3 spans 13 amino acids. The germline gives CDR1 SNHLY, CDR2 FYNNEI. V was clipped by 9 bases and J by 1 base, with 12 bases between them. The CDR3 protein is CARSLQVNYGYTF. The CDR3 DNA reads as TGTGCCAGAAGTTTGCAGGTTAACTATGGCTACACCTTC.

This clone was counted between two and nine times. CDR3 sequence (DNA): TGTGCCAGCAGCGCAGAAAGTTTTTACAATGAGCAGTTCTTC. Its protein is CASSAESFYNEQFF. This chain links TRBV9 with TRBJ2-1; D is unresolved. V lost 3 bases, J lost 4 bases, and 11 bases lay in between. CDR3 length equals 14 residues. CDR1 is SGDLS, CDR2 YYNGEE, per germline.

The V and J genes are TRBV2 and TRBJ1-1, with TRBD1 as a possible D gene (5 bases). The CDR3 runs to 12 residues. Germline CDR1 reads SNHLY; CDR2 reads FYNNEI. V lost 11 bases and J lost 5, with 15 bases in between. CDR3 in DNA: TGTGCCTTCAGACCGGGGGAGACTGAAGCTTTCTTT. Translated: CAFRPGETEAFF.

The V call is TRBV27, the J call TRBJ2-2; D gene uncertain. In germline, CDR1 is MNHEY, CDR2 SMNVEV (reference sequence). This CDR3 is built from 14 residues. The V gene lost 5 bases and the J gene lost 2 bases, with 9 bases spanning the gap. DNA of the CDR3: TGTGCCAGCAGTAGAACGACAAACACCGGGGAGCTGTTTTTT. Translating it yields CASSRTTNTGELFF.

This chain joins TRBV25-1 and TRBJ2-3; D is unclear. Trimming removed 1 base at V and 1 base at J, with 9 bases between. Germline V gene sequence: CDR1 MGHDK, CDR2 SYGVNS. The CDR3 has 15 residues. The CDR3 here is CASSESNLRTDTQYF. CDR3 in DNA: TGTGCCAGCAGTGAATCTAACCTTCGCACAGATACGCAGTATTTT.

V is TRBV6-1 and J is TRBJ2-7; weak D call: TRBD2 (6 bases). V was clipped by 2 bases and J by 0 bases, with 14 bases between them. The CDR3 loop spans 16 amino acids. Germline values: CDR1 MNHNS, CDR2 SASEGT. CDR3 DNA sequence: TGTGCCAGCAGTGAATTGGGGACTTCGAGCTCCTACGAGCAGTACTTC. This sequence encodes CASSELGTSSSYEQYF.

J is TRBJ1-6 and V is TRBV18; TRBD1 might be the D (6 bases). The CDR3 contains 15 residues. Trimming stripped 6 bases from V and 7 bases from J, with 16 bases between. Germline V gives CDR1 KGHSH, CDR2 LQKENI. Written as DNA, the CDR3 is TGTGCCAGCTCGGAAAGGGGGGATCGAAATTCACCCCTCCACTTT. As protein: CASSERGDRNSPLHF.

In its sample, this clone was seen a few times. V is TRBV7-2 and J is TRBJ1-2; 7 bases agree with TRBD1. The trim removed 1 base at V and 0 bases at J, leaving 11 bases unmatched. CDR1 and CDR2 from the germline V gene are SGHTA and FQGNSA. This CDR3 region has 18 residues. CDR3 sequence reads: CASSLVYLGQSPNYGYTF. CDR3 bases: TGTGCCAGCAGCTTAGTGTATCTGGGACAGAGCCCTAACTATGGCTACACCTTC.

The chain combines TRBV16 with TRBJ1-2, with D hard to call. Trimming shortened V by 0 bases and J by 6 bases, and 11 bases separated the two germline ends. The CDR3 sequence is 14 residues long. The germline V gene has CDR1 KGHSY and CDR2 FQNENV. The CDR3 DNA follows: TGTGCCAGCAGCCAATCCGTAGTCTCTAATGGCTACACCTTC. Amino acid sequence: CASSQSVVSNGYTF.

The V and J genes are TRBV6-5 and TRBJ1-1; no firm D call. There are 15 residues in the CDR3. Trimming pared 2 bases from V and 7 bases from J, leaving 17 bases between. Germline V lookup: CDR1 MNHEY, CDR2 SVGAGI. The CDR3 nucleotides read TGTGCCAGCAGTTACGTCAGCGGAGGGTGGGGTGAAGCTTTCTTT. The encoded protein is CASSYVSGGWGEAFF.

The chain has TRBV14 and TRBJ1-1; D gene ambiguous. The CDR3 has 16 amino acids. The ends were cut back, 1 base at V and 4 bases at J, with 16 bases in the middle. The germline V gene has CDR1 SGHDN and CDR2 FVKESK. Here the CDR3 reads CASSQVVAPTGTEAFF. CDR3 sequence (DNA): TGTGCCAGCAGCCAAGTTGTTGCCCCAACGGGCACTGAAGCTTTCTTT. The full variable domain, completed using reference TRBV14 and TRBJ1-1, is EAGVTQFPSHSVIEKGQTVTLRCDPISGHDNLYWYRRVMGKEIKFLLHFVKESKQDESGMPNNRFLAERTGGTYSTLKVQPAELEDSGVYFCASSQVVAPTGTEAFFGQGTRLTVV.

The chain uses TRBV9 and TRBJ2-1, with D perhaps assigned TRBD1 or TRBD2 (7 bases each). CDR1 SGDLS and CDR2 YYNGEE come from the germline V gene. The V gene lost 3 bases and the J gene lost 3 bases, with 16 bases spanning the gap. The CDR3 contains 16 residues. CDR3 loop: CASSGYRGGYYNEQFF. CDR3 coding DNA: TGTGCCAGCAGCGGATACAGGGGAGGGTACTACAATGAGCAGTTCTTC.

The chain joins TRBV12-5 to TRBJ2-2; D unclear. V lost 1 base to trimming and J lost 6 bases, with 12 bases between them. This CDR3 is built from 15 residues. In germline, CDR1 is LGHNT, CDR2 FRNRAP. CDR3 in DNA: TGTGCTAGTGGTTTGGGCGGCGGTCTCCCCGGGGAGCTGTTTTTT. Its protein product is CASGLGGGLPGELFF. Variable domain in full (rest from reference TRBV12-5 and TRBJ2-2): DARVTQTPRHKVTEMGQEVTMRCQPILGHNTVFWYRQTMMQGLELLAYFRNRAPLDDSGMPKDRFSAEMPDATLATLKIQPSEPRDSAVYFCASGLGGGLPGELFFGEGSRLTVL.

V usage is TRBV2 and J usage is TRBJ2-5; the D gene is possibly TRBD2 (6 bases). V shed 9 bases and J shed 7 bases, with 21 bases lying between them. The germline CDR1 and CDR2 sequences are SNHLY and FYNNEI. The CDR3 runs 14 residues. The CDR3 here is CASSPGEGWGTQYF. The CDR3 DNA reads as TGTGCCAGTAGTCCGGGGGAAGGTTGGGGGACCCAGTACTTC.

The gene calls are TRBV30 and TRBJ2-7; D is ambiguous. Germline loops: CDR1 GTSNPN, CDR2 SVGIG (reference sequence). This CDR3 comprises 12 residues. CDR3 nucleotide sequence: TGTGTTCTCCAAGGCCCCTCCTACGAGCAGTACTTC. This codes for CVLQGPSYEQYF. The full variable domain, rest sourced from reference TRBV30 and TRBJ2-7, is SQTIHQWPATLVQPVGSPLSLECTVEGTSNPNLYWYRQAAGRGLQLLFYSVGIGQISSEVPQNLSASRPQDRQFILSSKKLLLSDSGFYLCVLQGPSYEQYFGPGTRLTVT.